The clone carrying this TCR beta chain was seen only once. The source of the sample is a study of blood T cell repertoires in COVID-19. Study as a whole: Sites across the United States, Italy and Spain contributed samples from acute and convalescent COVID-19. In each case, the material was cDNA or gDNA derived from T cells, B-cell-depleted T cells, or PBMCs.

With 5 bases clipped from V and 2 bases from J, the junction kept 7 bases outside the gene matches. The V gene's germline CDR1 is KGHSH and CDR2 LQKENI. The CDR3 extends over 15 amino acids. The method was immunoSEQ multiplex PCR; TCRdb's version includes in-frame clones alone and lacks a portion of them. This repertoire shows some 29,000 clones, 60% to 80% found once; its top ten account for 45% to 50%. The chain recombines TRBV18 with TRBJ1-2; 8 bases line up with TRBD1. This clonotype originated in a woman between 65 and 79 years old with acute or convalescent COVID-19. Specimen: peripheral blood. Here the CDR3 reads CASSSTGQENYGYTF. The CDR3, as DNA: TGTGCCAGCTCATCGACGGGACAGGAGAACTATGGCTACACCTTC.